This TCR beta chain was recorded in a study of blood T cell repertoires in COVID-19. Germline CDR1 reads SQVTM; CDR2 reads ANQGSEA. CDR3 length equals 12 residues. The V gene lost 5 bases and the J gene lost 4 bases, with 11 bases spanning the gap. Authors' methods: From reference gene primer amplification, estimates of nucleated cell counts were derived. Measured with immunoSEQ multiplex PCR; TCRdb has only the in-frame clones, and not every one. Clonal size and the V and J genes are those of that table, whereas D and trimming came from the DNA. The sample records approximately 200,000 clones, 82% being singletons. Adults between roughly 18 and 100 years of age took part from about 24 US areas. Cohort 3 donors were reported recovered after two negative PCRs, clearance, or symptom resolution.

The material sequenced was PBMCs or T cells enriched from blood (not recorded which). The receptor comes from a man in his forties who had recovered from COVID-19. The chain combines TRBV29-1 with TRBJ1-2, with D hard to call. CDR3 loop: CSVPDGFYGYTF. CDR3 DNA: TGCAGCGTTCCCGACGGGTTCTATGGCTACACCTTC.